One sample yielded the 24 T cell receptor beta chains listed below, sequenced in a study of blood T cell repertoires in COVID-19. Clones were read by immunoSEQ multiplex PCR, and TCRdb kept only the in-frame ones, dropping some. There are around 370,000 clones in the sample; 90% occur only once, and around 7% lies in the top ten. The sample comprised peripheral blood. The receptors were sampled from a man between 18 and 29 years old with active or convalescent COVID-19.

This rearrangement joins TRBV6-2 or TRBV6-3 to TRBJ1-6, with 10 bases aligning to TRBD1. Per germline, CDR1 MNHEY and CDR2 SVGEGT. The V and J ends lost 5 bases and 6 bases, in that order; junction bases with no gene match: 1. This CDR3 has 14 amino acids. As DNA, the CDR3 is TGTGCCAGCAGTAGGGACAGGGGTAATTCACCCCTCCACTTT. Translation gives CASSRDRGNSPLHF.

The chain employs TRBV2 and TRBJ2-7; TRBD1 matches 8 bases. CDR1 and CDR2 from the germline V gene are SNHLY and FYNNEI. Trimming removed 7 bases from V and 2 bases from J; junction bases left unmatched: 10. The CDR3 has 15 residues. In nucleotides, the CDR3 is TGTGCCAGCACCACCGGGACAGGAGGGCCCTACGAGCAGTACTTC. This sequence encodes CASTTGTGGPYEQYF.

This chain links TRBV27 with TRBJ2-5; 11 bases map to TRBD2. CDR1 and CDR2 from the germline V gene are MNHEY and SMNVEV (reference sequence). This CDR3 has 15 residues. After removal of 6 bases from V and 4 bases from J, the junction contained 7 bases not matched to a gene. The CDR3 region is CASRTSGVSLETQYF. The CDR3 nucleotides are TGTGCCAGCAGGACTAGCGGGGTGTCGTTAGAGACCCAGTACTTC.

The chain joins TRBV15 to TRBJ2-1; TRBD2 matches 9 bases. The V and J ends lost 0 bases and 4 bases, in that order; junction bases with no gene match: 4. This CDR3 is built from 16 residues. CDR1 is LNHNV, CDR2 YYDKDF, per germline (reference sequence). CDR3 DNA sequence: TGTGCCACCAGCAGAGAGAAAGGACTAGCGTACAATGAGCAGTTCTTC. Its translation is CATSREKGLAYNEQFF.

The chain has TRBV27 and TRBJ2-1; 10 bases map to TRBD2. The ends lost 3 bases at V and 5 bases at J; junction bases unmatched: 4. Germline V gene sequence: CDR1 MNHEY, CDR2 SMNVEV (reference sequence). This CDR3 has 15 amino acids. The CDR3 spells CASSFGLAGDNEQFF. CDR3 bases: TGTGCCAGCAGTTTTGGGCTAGCGGGAGACAATGAGCAGTTCTTC.

The chain combines TRBV19 with TRBJ2-2; TRBD1 aligns across 8 bases. Germline CDR1 and CDR2: LNHDA and SQIVND (reference sequence). Trimming removed 4 bases from V and 6 bases from J; junction bases left unmatched: 7. The CDR3 sequence is 15 residues long. CDR3 bases: TGTGCCAGTAGTACCCATACACAGGGGGCCGGGGAGCTGTTTTTT. Translation gives CASSTHTQGAGELFF.

This clone was picked up many times. At one end, the junction sequence differs from germline, possibly due to a read error. The V and J genes are TRBV4-3 and TRBJ2-6; 7 nucleotides agree with TRBD1. This CDR3 comprises 17 residues. CDR1 is LGHNA, CDR2 YSLEER, per germline. Here the CDR3 DNA reads TGCGCCAGCAGCCAAGATGGGGACAGCTCTGGGGCCAACGTGCTGACTTTC. Its translation is CASSQDGDSSGANVLTF.

The chain has TRBV4-1 and TRBJ2-2; the match to TRBD2 covers 9 bases. CDR3 length: 17 residues. Germline CDR1 and CDR2: MGHRA and YSYEKL. V dropped 1 base and J dropped 1; count of bases not matched to a gene: 4. In DNA, the CDR3 is TGCGCCAGCAGCCAAGGACTAGCGGAGATGAACACCGGGGAGCTGTTTTTT. Translated, it gives CASSQGLAEMNTGELFF.

V gene TRBV20-1 combines with J gene TRBJ2-5; D remains ambiguous. The CDR3 loop spans 10 amino acids. Looked up from germline, CDR1 is DFQATT and CDR2 is SNEGSKA (reference sequence). The V and J ends lost 4 bases and 6 bases respectively, with 6 bases between them. CDR3 loop: CSAKAQTQYF. Written as DNA, the CDR3 is TGCAGTGCTAAAGCCCAGACCCAGTACTTC.

The chain combines TRBV4-3 with TRBJ2-1; tentatively, D is TRBD2 (5 bases). The V gene's germline CDR1 is LGHNA and CDR2 YSLEER. The CDR3 is made up of 14 amino acids. Deletions cut 6 bases from V and 5 bases from J, with 14 bases between. The CDR3 bases are TGCGCCAGCAGGCCCGACTACACCGACAATGAGCAGTTCTTC. Its protein is CASRPDYTDNEQFF.

This chain joins TRBV6-5 and TRBJ2-7; 9 bases agree with TRBD1. V lost 5 bases, J lost 2 bases, and 7 bases stayed unmatched. This CDR3 region has 15 residues. CDR1 MNHEY and CDR2 SVGAGI come from the germline V gene. CDR3 sequence: CASSTPGQGTYEQYF. The CDR3, as DNA: TGTGCCAGCAGTACACCGGGACAGGGAACCTACGAGCAGTACTTC.

The V gene is TRBV7-2, the J gene TRBJ2-7; D perhaps matches TRBD1 (6 bases). This CDR3 has 15 amino acids. V lost 3 bases and J lost 3, with 15 bases in between. CDR1 and CDR2 (germline): SGHTA, FQGNSA. Here the CDR3 reads CASSLRGRENYEQYF. The CDR3 DNA reads as TGTGCCAGCAGCTTGAGGGGGAGAGAGAACTACGAGCAGTACTTC.

The chain links TRBV7-9 to TRBJ1-1; tentative D call: TRBD1 (5 bases). This CDR3 spans 14 amino acids. Germline V gene lookup returns CDR1 SEHNR and CDR2 FQNEAQ (reference sequence). The V gene lost 3 bases and the J gene lost 4 bases, with 12 bases spanning the gap. Here the CDR3 reads CASSLSRGGTEAFF. The CDR3 DNA follows: TGTGCCAGCAGCTTGTCCCGGGGGGGCACTGAAGCTTTCTTT.

This rearrangement joins TRBV6-5 to TRBJ1-3; TRBD1 matches 8 bases. The germline V gene has CDR1 MNHEY and CDR2 SVGAGI. Trimming removed 2 bases from V and 10 bases from J; junction bases left unmatched: 4. CDR3 length equals 13 residues. The CDR3 nucleotides are TGTGCCAGCAGTTACCGGACAGGGAGGACCATATATTTT. Its protein product is CASSYRTGRTIYF.

The chain combines TRBV28 with TRBJ1-5; unclear D gene. The V and J ends lost 6 bases and 3 bases respectively, with 6 bases between them. The CDR3 runs 12 residues. Looked up from germline, CDR1 is MDHEN and CDR2 is SYDVKM. The CDR3 is CASRDTNQPQHF. In nucleotides, the CDR3 is TGTGCCAGCAGAGACACCAATCAGCCCCAGCATTTT.

The chain is built from TRBV20-1 and TRBJ1-2; 8 bases match TRBD1. CDR1 and CDR2 (germline): DFQATT, SNEGSKA (reference sequence). The CDR3 has 11 residues. Unmatched junction bases numbered 8, after V lost 6 bases and J lost 11 bases. The CDR3 coding sequence is TGCAGTGCCAGGTCAGGGGGCGCTTACACCTTC. Its protein product is CSARSGGAYTF.

CDR3 bases: TGTGCCAGCGGCCGACAGGGAAACATTCAGTACTTC. Residues: CASGRQGNIQYF. V and J are TRBV6-2 or TRBV6-3 and TRBJ2-4; 7 nucleotides match TRBD1. CDR3 length: 12 amino acids. Germline CDR1 is MNHEY and CDR2 is SVGEGT. After removal of 8 bases from V and 6 bases from J, the junction contained 4 bases not matched to a gene.

Here the CDR3 reads CSVEEGLADSYNEQFF. CDR3 bases: TGCAGCGTTGAAGAGGGACTAGCGGACTCCTACAATGAGCAGTTCTTC. The chain joins TRBV29-1 to TRBJ2-1; 11 nucleotides line up with TRBD2. J was trimmed by 0 bases and V by 0 bases; bases with no gene match: 1. This CDR3 has 16 residues. The germline V gene encodes CDR1 SQVTM and CDR2 ANQGSEA.

As DNA, the CDR3 is TGTGCCAGCAGCTTAGAGGTTCCTAGTCAGCAGTACTTC. This translates into CASSLEVPSQQYF. The chain employs TRBV7-2 and TRBJ2-7; D call uncertain. The CDR3 sequence is 13 residues long. The V and J ends lost 1 base and 8 bases respectively, with 12 bases between them. Germline V lookup: CDR1 SGHTA, CDR2 FQGNSA.

As DNA, the CDR3 is TGCGCCAGCAGCCGTTTTTTGAAGGAGGGTACCGGGGAGCTGTTTTTT. Translating gives CASSRFLKEGTGELFF. The chain combines TRBV5-1 with TRBJ2-2, with D possibly matching TRBD2 (6 bases). With 4 bases removed from V and 5 bases from J, the gap between germline ends came to 18 bases. This CDR3 spans 16 amino acids. Germline assignment: CDR1 SGHRS and CDR2 YFSETQ.

The rearrangement uses TRBV10-3 and TRBJ2-3, with TRBD1 matching over 8 bases. In germline, CDR1 is ENHRY, CDR2 SYGVKD. The CDR3 totals 13 residues. V lost 3 bases and J lost 9; bases outside the gene matches: 5. The CDR3, as DNA: TGTGCCATCAGTGAAGGTTCAGGGGGCACGCAGTATTTT. Encoded protein: CAISEGSGGTQYF.

V is TRBV5-4 and J is TRBJ1-1, with 9 bases matching TRBD1. The CDR3 has 14 residues. Germline loops: CDR1 SGHNT, CDR2 YYREEE (reference sequence). The J segment lost 5 bases and the V segment lost 0 bases, leaving 2 bases of the junction unmatched. The CDR3 protein is CASSLDRGRTEAFF. CDR3 nucleotide sequence: TGTGCCAGCAGCTTGGACAGGGGGCGTACTGAAGCTTTCTTT. The variable domain in full, with the rest retrieved from reference TRBV5-4 and TRBJ1-1, is ETGVTQSPTHLIKTRGQQVTLRCSSQSGHNTVSWYQQALGQGPQFIFQYYREEENGRGNFPPRFSGLQFPNYSSELNVNALELDDSALYLCASSLDRGRTEAFFGQGTRLTVV.

On this clone itself: The sample has other DNA sequences that encode this CDR3 too. The chain joins TRBV7-2 to TRBJ1-1; perhaps TRBD1 as D (5 bases). The CDR3 spans 15 residues. V was shortened by 1 base and J by 0 bases, with 9 bases between the two germline ends. Germline V CDR1 and CDR2: SGHTA, FQGNSA. This chain's CDR3 is CASSLVAGMNTEAFF. The CDR3 nucleotides are TGTGCCAGCAGCTTAGTCGCAGGGATGAACACTGAAGCTTTCTTT.

This chain joins TRBV25-1 and TRBJ2-1; a weak D match, TRBD2 (6 bases). Trimming shortened V by 0 bases and J by 7 bases, and 19 bases separated the two germline ends. The length of the CDR3 is 17 residues. CDR1 is MGHDK and CDR2 is SYGVNS in the germline V gene. CDR3: CASSEYKGRTGRNEQFF. Written as DNA, the CDR3 is TGTGCCAGCAGTGAATATAAGGGGAGGACGGGCAGGAATGAGCAGTTCTTC.